The next 5 T cell receptor beta chains were all read from a single sample in a study of blood T cell repertoires in COVID-19. The method was immunoSEQ multiplex PCR; TCRdb's version includes in-frame clones alone and lacks a portion of them. The sample carries around 280,000 clones, around 86% recorded once. The specimen sequenced was PBMCs or T cells enriched from blood (not recorded which). These receptors were taken from a woman aged 40 to 55 who had recovered from COVID-19.

The chain employs TRBV2 and TRBJ2-1; D is ambiguous. V was clipped by 6 bases and J by 2 bases, with 2 bases between them. The CDR3 extends over 11 amino acids. CDR1 is SNHLY and CDR2 is FYNNEI in the germline V gene. The CDR3 DNA follows: TGTGCCAGCAGCACCTACAATGAGCAGTTCTTC. Amino acids: CASSTYNEQFF.

This rearrangement joins TRBV6-1 to TRBJ1-2; D not certain. V shed 1 base and J shed 8 bases, with 8 bases lying between them. CDR1 and CDR2 from the germline V gene are MNHNS and SASEGT. CDR3 length: 12 residues. CDR3 in amino acids: CASSEVVEGYTF. For the CDR3, the DNA is TGTGCCAGCAGTGAAGTCGTGGAGGGCTACACCTTC.

The J gene is TRBJ1-2, the V gene TRBV30, with 9 bases lining up with TRBD1. The V segment lost 2 bases and the J segment 8 bases; nucleotides outside the gene matches: 21. Germline CDR1 is GTSNPN and CDR2 is SVGIG (reference sequence). The CDR3 runs to 18 residues. The CDR3 loop is CAWSLPGTGRSQSVGYTF. In nucleotides, the CDR3 is TGTGCCTGGAGTCTACCGGGGACAGGGAGGTCCCAATCGGTAGGCTACACCTTC.

This chain connects TRBV5-4 to TRBJ2-1, with TRBD1 matching 7 bases. This CDR3 is 16 amino acids long. Per the germline V gene, CDR1 is SGHNT and CDR2 is YYREEE (reference sequence). Germline trimming cut 2 bases from V and 1 base from J; bases unmatched to any gene: 6. This CDR3 reads CASSLKSGQSYNEQFF. The CDR3 DNA reads TGTGCCAGCAGCTTAAAGTCGGGACAGTCCTACAATGAGCAGTTCTTC.

This clone was observed a single time. V is TRBV30 and J is TRBJ2-5, with TRBD2 as a possible D gene (6 bases). The CDR3 length is 13 residues. Looked up from germline, CDR1 is GTSNPN and CDR2 is SVGIG (reference sequence). The V and J ends lost 0 bases and 7 bases respectively, with 12 bases between them. The CDR3 loop is CAWSVGGVVTQYF. CDR3 DNA: TGTGCCTGGAGTGTAGGAGGGGTTGTGACCCAGTACTTC.